This TCR beta chain was captured by sequencing in a study of graft-versus-host responses after intestinal transplantation (dated by TCRdb to the early 2020s). Concerning the study at large: The transplants that recipients got were multivisceral, liver-intestinal, or isolated intestinal. Donor T cell macrochimerism was defined as a peak of at least 4% donor T cells among recipient peripheral blood mononuclear cells. To identify alloreactive clones, pre-transplant mixed lymphocyte reaction products were sequenced and compared with unstimulated pre-transplant donor and recipient T cells. Samples from a few later patients were sequenced in-house on an Illumina MiSeq with MiXCR processing rather than by the commercial service. Every recipient was given anti-thymocyte globulin induction, then maintenance tacrolimus and steroids for around three years. Of the roughly 26 intestinal transplant recipients enrolled in the cohort, one of whom was a retransplant, a few patients without pretransplant specimens were excluded. Graft-versus-host and host-versus-graft alloreactive T cell clones were tracked in the graft, circulation and bone marrow after intestinal transplantation using bulk TCR-beta CDR3 sequencing. Results the study describes overall, beyond this receptor: In the allografts of patients with donor T cell macrochimerism, GvH to HvG T cell clonal ratios were high. GvH clones were detected in recipient bone marrow, and some appeared earlier in ileal mucosa or blood, consistent with an intestinal mucosal origin. The relatively low number and heterogeneity of intestinal transplant patients limited the conclusions. Early after transplant, declines in HvG clones were associated with peak levels of circulating GvH clones.

The trim is 7 bases for V and 0 bases for J, with a gap of 16 bases between the germline ends. Spanning cysteine to phenylalanine, the CDR3 consists of 15 amino acids. The retained sequence is limited to the CDR3, 45 bases, with the frame set at the first base. CDR1 and CDR2, looked up from the germline V gene, are SGHAT and FQNNGV. Explained via the paper, the time point label denotes: cells obtained before transplantation from donor or recipient. CD3+CD4+ and CD3+CD8+ populations were FACS-sorted from unstimulated pre-transplant donor and recipient cells taken from spleen or lymph nodes. In the case of this clone: Its specific antigen is unknown. The sample holds no much larger clone one base away, and base qualities are not on file.

Library construction relied on the immunoSEQ multiplex PCR assay. For most patients, genomic DNA was isolated with the Qiagen DNeasy Blood and Tissue Kit and shipped frozen to Adaptive Biotechnologies for TCR sequencing. For most patients, high-throughput TCR-beta CDR3 sequencing of genomic DNA was performed by Adaptive Biotechnologies. The authors' pipeline ran thus. TCR sequencing data were retrieved from Adaptive's ImmunoSEQ software for about 17 patients, whereas a few other patients were processed with MiXCR and VDJtools. CD4 versus CD8 sorting errors were corrected by removing sequences found in both subsets at a frequency ratio below 5:1. CDR3 nucleotide sequences shared between donor and recipient were removed because the origin of such sequences could not be assigned. To be classed as alloreactive, a clone needed at least 2-fold expansion over unstimulated cells and a minimum CFSE-low frequency of 0.002% (template counts) or 0.001% (read counts). Mappable clones were those detected in sequenced pre-transplant spleen, lymph node, or MLR CFSE-low populations of the donor or recipient. Cumulative frequency of alloreactive clones was calculated as a percentage of all sequences weighted by copy number. TCRdb re-hosts the immuneACCESS table, in-frame sequences only. Its copies lack some clones; in the studies checked, an unresolved V gene accounts for under half of them, and the cause for the rest is not known. V, J and clone size are those of that table, while D and trimming were read from the DNA. The sample table contains over 40,000 clones; only one count was recorded for roughly 84% of them. About 0.43% of the sample is held by the ten biggest clonotypes.

The sequence was collected from a human donor who was the organ donor for an intestinal transplant. This sample comprised unstimulated CD4+ T cells sorted from spleen or lymph node cells, obtained before transplant. Recombination joined TRBV11-2 with TRBJ2-7; confidence is insufficient to name the D gene. The DNA sequence follows: TGTGCCAGCACCCTATATTGGGCGAGCTCCTACGAGCAGTACTTC. Its translation is CASTLYWASSYEQYF.